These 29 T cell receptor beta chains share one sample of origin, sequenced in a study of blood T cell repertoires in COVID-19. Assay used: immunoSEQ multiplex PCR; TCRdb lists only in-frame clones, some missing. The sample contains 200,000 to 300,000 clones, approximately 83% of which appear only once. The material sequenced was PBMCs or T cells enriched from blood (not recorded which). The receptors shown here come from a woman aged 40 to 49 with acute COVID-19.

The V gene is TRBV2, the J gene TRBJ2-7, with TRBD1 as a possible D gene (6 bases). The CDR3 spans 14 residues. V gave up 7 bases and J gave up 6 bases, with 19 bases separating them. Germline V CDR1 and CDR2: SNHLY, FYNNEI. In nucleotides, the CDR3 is TGTGCCAGCAAGGACGGGACACACCTACTCGAGCAGTACTTC. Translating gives CASKDGTHLLEQYF.

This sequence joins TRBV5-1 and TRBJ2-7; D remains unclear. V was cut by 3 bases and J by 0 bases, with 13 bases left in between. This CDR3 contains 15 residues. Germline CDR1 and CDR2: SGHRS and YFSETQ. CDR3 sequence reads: CASSSADSYSYEQYF. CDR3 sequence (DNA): TGCGCCAGCAGCTCGGCCGACTCGTACTCCTACGAGCAGTACTTC. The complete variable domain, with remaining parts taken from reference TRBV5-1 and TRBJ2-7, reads KAGVTQTPRYLIKTRGQQVTLSCSPISGHRSVSWYQQTPGQGLQFLFEYFSETQRNKGNFPGRFSGRQFSNSRSEMNVSTLELGDSALYLCASSSADSYSYEQYFGPGTRLTVT.

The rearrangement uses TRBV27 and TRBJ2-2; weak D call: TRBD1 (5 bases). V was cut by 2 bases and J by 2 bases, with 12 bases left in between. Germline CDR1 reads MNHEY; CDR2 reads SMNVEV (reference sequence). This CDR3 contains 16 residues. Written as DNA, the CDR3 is TGTGCCAGCAGTTTAATTTCCAGGGTAAACACCGGGGAGCTGTTTTTT. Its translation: CASSLISRVNTGELFF.

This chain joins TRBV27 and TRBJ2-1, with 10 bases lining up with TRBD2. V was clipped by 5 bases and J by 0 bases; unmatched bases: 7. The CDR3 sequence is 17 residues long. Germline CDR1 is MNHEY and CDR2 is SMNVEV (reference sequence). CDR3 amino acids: CASSPRLAGDSYNEQFF. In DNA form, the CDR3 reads TGTGCCAGCAGTCCCCGGCTAGCGGGAGACTCCTACAATGAGCAGTTCTTC.

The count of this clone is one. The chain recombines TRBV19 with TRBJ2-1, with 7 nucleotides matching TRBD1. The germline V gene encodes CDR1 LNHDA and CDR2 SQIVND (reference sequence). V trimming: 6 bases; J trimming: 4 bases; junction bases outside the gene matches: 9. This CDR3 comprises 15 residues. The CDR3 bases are TGTGCCAGTAGAGACGGGACAGTTACTTACAATGAGCAGTTCTTC. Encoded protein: CASRDGTVTYNEQFF.

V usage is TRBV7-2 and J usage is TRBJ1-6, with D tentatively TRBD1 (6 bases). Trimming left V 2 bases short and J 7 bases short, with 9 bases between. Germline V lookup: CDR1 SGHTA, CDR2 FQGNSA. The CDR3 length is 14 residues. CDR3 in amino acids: CASSLPGENSPLHF. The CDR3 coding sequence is TGTGCCAGCAGCTTACCAGGGGAGAATTCACCCCTCCACTTT. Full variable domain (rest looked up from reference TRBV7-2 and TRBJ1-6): GAGVSQSPSNKVTEKGKDVELRCDPISGHTALYWYRQSLGQGLEFLIYFQGNSAPDKSGLPSDRFSAERTGGSVSTLTIQRTQQEDSAVYLCASSLPGENSPLHFGNGTRLTVT.

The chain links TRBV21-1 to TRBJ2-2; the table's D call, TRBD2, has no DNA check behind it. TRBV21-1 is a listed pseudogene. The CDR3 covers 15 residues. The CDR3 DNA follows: TGTGCCAGCAGCAAGAGCGGGAGAATCACCGGGGAGCTGTTTTTT. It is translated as CASSKSGRITGELFF.

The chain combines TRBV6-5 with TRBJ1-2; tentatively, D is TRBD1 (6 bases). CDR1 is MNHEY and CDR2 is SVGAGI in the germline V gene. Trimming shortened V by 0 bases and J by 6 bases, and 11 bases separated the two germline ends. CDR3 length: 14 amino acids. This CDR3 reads CASSYSSTGHGYTF. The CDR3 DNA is TGTGCCAGCAGTTACTCTTCGACAGGCCATGGCTACACCTTC.

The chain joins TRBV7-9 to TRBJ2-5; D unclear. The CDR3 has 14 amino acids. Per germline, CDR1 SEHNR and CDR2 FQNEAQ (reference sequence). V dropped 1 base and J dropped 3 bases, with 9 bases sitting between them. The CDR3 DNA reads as TGTGCCAGCAGCTTAGGCGGAGTTGAAGAGACCCAGTACTTC. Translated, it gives CASSLGGVEETQYF.

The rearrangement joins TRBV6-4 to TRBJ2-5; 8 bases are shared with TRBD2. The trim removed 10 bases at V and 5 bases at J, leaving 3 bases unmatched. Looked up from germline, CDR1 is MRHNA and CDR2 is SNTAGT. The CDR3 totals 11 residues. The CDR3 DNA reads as TGTGCCACCCGGGAGGGGGAGACCCAGTACTTC. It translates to CATREGETQYF.

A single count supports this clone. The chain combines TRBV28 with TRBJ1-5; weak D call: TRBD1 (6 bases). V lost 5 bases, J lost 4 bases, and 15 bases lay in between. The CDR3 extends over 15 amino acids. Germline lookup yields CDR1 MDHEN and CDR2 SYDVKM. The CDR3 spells CASSAPTGSNQPQHF. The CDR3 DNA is TGTGCCAGCAGTGCGCCGACAGGCTCTAATCAGCCCCAGCATTTT.

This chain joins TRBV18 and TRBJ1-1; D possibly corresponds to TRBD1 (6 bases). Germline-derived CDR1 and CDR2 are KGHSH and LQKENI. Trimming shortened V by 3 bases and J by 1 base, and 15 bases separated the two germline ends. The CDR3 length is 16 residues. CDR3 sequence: CASSPYTQGQNTEAFF. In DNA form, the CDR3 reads TGTGCCAGCTCACCGTACACACAGGGTCAGAACACTGAAGCTTTCTTT.

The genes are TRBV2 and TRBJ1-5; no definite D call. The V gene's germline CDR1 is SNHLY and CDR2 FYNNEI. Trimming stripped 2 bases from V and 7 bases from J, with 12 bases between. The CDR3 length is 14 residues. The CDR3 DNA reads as TGTGCCAGCAGTGAATTAAGAACCGGGCAGCCCCAGCATTTT. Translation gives CASSELRTGQPQHF.

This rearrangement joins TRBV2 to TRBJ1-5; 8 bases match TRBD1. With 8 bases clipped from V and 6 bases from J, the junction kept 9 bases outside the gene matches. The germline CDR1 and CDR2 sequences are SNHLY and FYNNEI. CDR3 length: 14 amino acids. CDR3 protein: CASGGGQGGQPQHF. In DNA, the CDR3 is TGTGCCAGCGGTGGAGGACAGGGTGGTCAGCCCCAGCATTTT.

The CDR3 sequence is CASSLTSGRLNEQYF. The DNA for the CDR3 is TGTGCCAGCAGTTTGACTAGCGGGAGGTTAAACGAGCAGTACTTC. This chain connects TRBV2 to TRBJ2-7; 13 bases line up with TRBD2. Germline V gene lookup returns CDR1 SNHLY and CDR2 FYNNEI. J lost 5 bases, V lost 5 bases, and 6 bases had no gene match. The CDR3 has 15 residues.

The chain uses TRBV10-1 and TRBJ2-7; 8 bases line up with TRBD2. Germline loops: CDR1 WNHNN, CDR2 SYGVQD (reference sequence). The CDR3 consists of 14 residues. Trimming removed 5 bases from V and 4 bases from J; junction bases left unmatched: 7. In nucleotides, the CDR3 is TGCGCCAGCAGTCAAAGCGGGAGCGGGTACGAGCAGTACTTC. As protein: CASSQSGSGYEQYF.

This CDR3 reads CASSLRAERTDTQYF. For the CDR3, the DNA is TGTGCCAGCAGCTTACGAGCGGAGCGCACAGATACGCAGTATTTT. V usage is TRBV7-9 and J usage is TRBJ2-3; D is perhaps TRBD2 (5 bases). The CDR3 is 15 residues long. Per the germline V gene, CDR1 is SEHNR and CDR2 is FQNEAQ (reference sequence). V was pared by 2 bases and J by 1 base, with 10 bases between.

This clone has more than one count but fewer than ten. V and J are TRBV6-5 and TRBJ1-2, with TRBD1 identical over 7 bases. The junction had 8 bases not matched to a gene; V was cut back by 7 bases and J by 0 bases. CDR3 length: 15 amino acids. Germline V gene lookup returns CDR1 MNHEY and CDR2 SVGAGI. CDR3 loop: CASTTTGNANYGYTF. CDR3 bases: TGTGCCAGCACTACGACAGGGAACGCTAACTATGGCTACACCTTC.

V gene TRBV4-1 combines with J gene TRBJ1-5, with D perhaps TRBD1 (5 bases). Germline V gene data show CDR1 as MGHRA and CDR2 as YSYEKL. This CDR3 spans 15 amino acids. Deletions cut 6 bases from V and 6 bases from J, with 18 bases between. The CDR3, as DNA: TGCGCCAGCAGTCAGATTCGCGGGGCGGGTCAGCCCCAGCATTTT. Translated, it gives CASSQIRGAGQPQHF.

Here the CDR3 DNA reads TGTGCCAGCAGCGTAAGCCTTAGCACAGATACGCAGTATTTT. Its translation is CASSVSLSTDTQYF. The chain uses TRBV9 and TRBJ2-3; no reliable D call. Germline CDR1 SGDLS, CDR2 YYNGEE. Trimming cost V 1 base and J 0 bases, with 6 bases left between them. The CDR3 is made up of 14 amino acids. The full variable domain, with the rest looked up from reference TRBV9 and TRBJ2-3, is DSGVTQTPKHLITATGQRVTLRCSPRSGDLSVYWYQQSLDQGLQFLIQYYNGEERAKGNILERFSAQQFPDLHSELNLSSLELGDSALYFCASSVSLSTDTQYFGPGTRLTVL.

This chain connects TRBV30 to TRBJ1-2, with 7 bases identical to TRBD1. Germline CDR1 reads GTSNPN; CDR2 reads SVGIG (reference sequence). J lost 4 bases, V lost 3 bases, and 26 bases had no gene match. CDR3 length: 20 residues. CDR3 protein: CAWRGFVEGGAGQYTYGYTF. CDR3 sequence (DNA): TGTGCCTGGAGGGGTTTTGTAGAAGGAGGGGCGGGACAGTACACCTATGGCTACACCTTC.

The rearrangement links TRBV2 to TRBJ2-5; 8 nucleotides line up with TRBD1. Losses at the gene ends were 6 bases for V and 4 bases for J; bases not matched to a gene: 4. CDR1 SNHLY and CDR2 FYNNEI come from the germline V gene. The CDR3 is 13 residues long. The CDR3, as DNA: TGTGCCAGCAGGCAGGGGGCAGGAGAGACCCAGTACTTC. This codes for CASRQGAGETQYF.

Here the CDR3 reads CASSTPGQREQETQYF. The DNA of the CDR3 is TGTGCCAGTAGTACCCCGGGACAGAGGGAGCAAGAGACCCAGTACTTC. V gene TRBV19 combines with J gene TRBJ2-5, with 7 bases matching TRBD1. This CDR3 is 16 amino acids long. Germline V gene lookup returns CDR1 LNHDA and CDR2 SQIVND (reference sequence). The junction had 10 bases not matched to a gene; V was cut back by 4 bases and J by 2 bases.

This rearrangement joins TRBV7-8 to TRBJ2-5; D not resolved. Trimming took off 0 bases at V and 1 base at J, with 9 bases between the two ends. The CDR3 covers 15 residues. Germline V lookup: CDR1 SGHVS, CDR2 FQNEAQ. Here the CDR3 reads CASSLAPRIQETQYF. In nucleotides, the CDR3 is TGTGCCAGCAGCTTAGCCCCGAGAATCCAAGAGACCCAGTACTTC.

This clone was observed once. CDR3 bases: TGTGCCAGCACCGACAGGGGTAGCACAGATACGCAGTATTTT. Amino acids: CASTDRGSTDTQYF. The rearrangement joins TRBV18 to TRBJ2-3; 8 positions match TRBD1. The trim removed 8 bases at V and 0 bases at J, leaving 4 bases unmatched. The CDR3 extends over 14 amino acids. Germline lookup yields CDR1 KGHSH and CDR2 LQKENI.

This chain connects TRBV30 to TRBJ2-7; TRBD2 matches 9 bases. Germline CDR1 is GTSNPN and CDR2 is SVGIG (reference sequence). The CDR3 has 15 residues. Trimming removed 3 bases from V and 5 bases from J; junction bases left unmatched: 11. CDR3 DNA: TGTGCCTGGAGCCGGACTAGCGCTCTTCTAAACGAGCAGTACTTC. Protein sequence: CAWSRTSALLNEQYF. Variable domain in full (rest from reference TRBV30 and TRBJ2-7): SQTIHQWPATLVQPVGSPLSLECTVEGTSNPNLYWYRQAAGRGLQLLFYSVGIGQISSEVPQNLSASRPQDRQFILSSKKLLLSDSGFYLCAWSRTSALLNEQYFGPGTRLTVT.

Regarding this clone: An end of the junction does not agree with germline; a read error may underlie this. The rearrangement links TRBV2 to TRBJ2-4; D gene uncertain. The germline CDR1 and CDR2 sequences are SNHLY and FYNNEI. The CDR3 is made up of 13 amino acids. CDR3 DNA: TGTGCCAGCAGTGACTTAGCCAAGAACATTCAGTACTTC. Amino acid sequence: CASSDLAKNIQYF.

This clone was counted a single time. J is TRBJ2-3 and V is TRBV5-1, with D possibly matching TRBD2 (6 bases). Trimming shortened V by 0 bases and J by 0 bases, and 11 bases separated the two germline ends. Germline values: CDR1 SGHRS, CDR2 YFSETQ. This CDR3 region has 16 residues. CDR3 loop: CASSLGASDSTDTQYF. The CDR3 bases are TGCGCCAGCAGCTTGGGAGCTAGCGACAGCACAGATACGCAGTATTTT.

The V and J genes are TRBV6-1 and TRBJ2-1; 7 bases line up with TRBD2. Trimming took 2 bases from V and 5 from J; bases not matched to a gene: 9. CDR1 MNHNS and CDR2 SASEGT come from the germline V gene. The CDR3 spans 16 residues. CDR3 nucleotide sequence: TGTGCCAGCAGTGAAAGGTTGTCCAGCGGGAACAATGAGCAGTTCTTC. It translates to CASSERLSSGNNEQFF.